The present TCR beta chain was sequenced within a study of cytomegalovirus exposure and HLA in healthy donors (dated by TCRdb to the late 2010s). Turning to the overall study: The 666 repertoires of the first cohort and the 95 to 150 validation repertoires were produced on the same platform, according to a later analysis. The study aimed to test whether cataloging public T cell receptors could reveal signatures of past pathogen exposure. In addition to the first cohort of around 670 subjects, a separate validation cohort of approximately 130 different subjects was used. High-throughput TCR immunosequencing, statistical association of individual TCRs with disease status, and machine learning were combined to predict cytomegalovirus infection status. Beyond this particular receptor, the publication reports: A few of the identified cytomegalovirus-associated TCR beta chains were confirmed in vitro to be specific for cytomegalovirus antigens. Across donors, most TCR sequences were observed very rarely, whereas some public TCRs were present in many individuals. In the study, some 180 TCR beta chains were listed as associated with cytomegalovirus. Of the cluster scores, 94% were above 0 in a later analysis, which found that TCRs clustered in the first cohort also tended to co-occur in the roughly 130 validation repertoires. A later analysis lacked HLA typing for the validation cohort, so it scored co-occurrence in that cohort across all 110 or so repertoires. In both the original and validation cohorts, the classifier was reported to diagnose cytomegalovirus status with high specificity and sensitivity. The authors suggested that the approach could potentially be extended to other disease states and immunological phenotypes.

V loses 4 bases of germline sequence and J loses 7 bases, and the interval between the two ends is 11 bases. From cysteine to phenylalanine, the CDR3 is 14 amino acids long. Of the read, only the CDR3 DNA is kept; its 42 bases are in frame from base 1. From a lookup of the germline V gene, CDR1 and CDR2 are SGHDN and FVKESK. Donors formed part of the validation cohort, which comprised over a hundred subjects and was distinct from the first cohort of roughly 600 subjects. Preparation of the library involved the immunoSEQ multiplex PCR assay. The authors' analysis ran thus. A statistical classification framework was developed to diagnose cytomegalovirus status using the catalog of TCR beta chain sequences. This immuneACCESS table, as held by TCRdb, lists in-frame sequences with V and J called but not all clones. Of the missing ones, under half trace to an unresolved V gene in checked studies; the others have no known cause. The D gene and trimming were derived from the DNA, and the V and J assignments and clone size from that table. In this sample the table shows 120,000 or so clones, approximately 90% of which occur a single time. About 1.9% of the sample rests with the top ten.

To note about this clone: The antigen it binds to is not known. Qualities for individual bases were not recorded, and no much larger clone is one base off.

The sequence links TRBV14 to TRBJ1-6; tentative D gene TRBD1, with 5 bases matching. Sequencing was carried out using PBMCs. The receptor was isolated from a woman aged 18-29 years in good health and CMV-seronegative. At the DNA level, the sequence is TGTGCCAGCAGCCTCGACAGTATGAATTCACCCCTCCACTTT. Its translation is CASSLDSMNSPLHF. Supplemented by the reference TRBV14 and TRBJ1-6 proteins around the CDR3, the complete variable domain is EAGVTQFPSHSVIEKGQTVTLRCDPISGHDNLYWYRRVMGKEIKFLLHFVKESKQDESGMPNNRFLAERTGGTYSTLKVQPAELEDSGVYFCASSLDSMNSPLHFGNGTRLTVT.